The 30 T cell receptor beta chains below come from one sample, sequenced in a study of blood T cell repertoires in COVID-19. TCRdb's table, derived via immunoSEQ multiplex PCR, lists solely in-frame clones and lacks some. The data show 150,000 to 200,000 clones, about 87% seen once. Input material: peripheral blood. These receptors all stem from a man in his 60s with acute or convalescent COVID-19.

In its sample, this clone was seen a few times. The V gene is TRBV10-2, the J gene TRBJ1-6; 9 bases map to TRBD1. The CDR3 sequence is 15 residues long. J gave up 5 bases and V 5 bases, and 4 bases lay outside the gene matches. The germline gives CDR1 WSHSY, CDR2 SAAADI. Written as DNA, the CDR3 is TGCGCCAGCAGTTCCCGGGACAGGGATAATTCACCCCTCCACTTT. Its translation: CASSSRDRDNSPLHF.

This chain links TRBV24-1 with TRBJ2-3; 12 bases are shared with TRBD2. Looked up from germline, CDR1 is KGHDR and CDR2 is SFDVKD. The CDR3 runs to 15 residues. J was trimmed by 2 bases and V by 5 bases; bases with no gene match: 1. The CDR3 DNA sequence: TGTGCCACCAGTGGACTAGCGGGGGTCACAGATACGCAGTATTTT. Translating it yields CATSGLAGVTDTQYF.

This chain uses TRBV3-1 (or the pseudogene TRBV3-2) with TRBJ1-2, with TRBD1 as a possible D gene (5 bases). CDR3 length equals 14 residues. Germline CDR1 reads LGHDT; CDR2 reads YNNKEL (reference sequence). V lost 0 bases to trimming and J lost 8 bases, with 13 bases between them. CDR3 residues: CASSQEGRVFGYTF. The CDR3 DNA follows: TGTGCCAGCAGCCAAGAAGGCAGGGTTTTCGGCTACACCTTC.

The chain carries TRBV5-4 and TRBJ2-3, with D possibly TRBD2 on 5 matching bases. The CDR3 has 13 residues. The germline CDR1 and CDR2 sequences are SGHNT and YYREEE (reference sequence). With 1 base removed from V and 8 bases from J, the gap between germline ends came to 11 bases. CDR3 region: CASSLTAGGTQYF. Here the CDR3 DNA reads TGTGCCAGCAGCTTGACTGCGGGTGGTACGCAGTATTTT.

V usage is TRBV7-9 and J usage is TRBJ2-1; 12 bases line up with TRBD2. The V segment lost 5 bases and the J segment 4 bases; nucleotides outside the gene matches: 12. CDR3 size: 18 residues. Looked up from germline, CDR1 is SEHNR and CDR2 is FQNEAQ (reference sequence). CDR3 sequence reads: CASSPRQWLAGGYNEQFF. The CDR3 DNA reads as TGTGCCAGCAGCCCCCGCCAGTGGCTAGCGGGAGGGTACAATGAGCAGTTCTTC.

This chain connects TRBV5-1 to TRBJ1-1, with 10 bases lining up with TRBD1. Germline V gene lookup returns CDR1 SGHRS and CDR2 YFSETQ. CDR3 length equals 15 residues. Trimming removed 4 bases from V and 5 bases from J; junction bases left unmatched: 8. CDR3 sequence reads: CASSPRQGAATEAFF. The CDR3 DNA follows: TGCGCCAGCAGCCCTAGACAGGGGGCGGCTACTGAAGCTTTCTTT.

This chain joins TRBV19 and TRBJ2-2; the D gene is possibly TRBD2 (6 bases). This CDR3 has 16 amino acids. The V gene's germline CDR1 is LNHDA and CDR2 SQIVND (reference sequence). The V and J ends lost 2 bases and 3 bases respectively, with 13 bases between them. DNA for the CDR3: TGTGCCAGTAGTATAAGGTGGGAGGTATACACCGGGGAGCTGTTTTTT. Amino acids: CASSIRWEVYTGELFF.

This chain connects TRBV10-1 to TRBJ2-2, with a possible D match to TRBD1 (6 bases). The CDR3 runs to 15 residues. Germline CDR1 WNHNN, CDR2 SYGVQD (reference sequence). The V gene lost 2 bases and the J gene lost 5 bases, with 12 bases spanning the gap. CDR3 in amino acids: CASSEVQGLTGELFF. The CDR3 nucleotides read TGCGCCAGCAGTGAGGTCCAGGGGTTGACCGGGGAGCTGTTTTTT.

The CDR3 loop is CASSPTGGRNTEAFF. CDR3 nucleotide sequence: TGCGCCAGCAGCCCCACAGGGGGCCGGAACACTGAAGCTTTCTTT. This chain connects TRBV5-1 to TRBJ1-1; 9 nucleotides agree with TRBD1. Germline V lookup: CDR1 SGHRS, CDR2 YFSETQ. V trimming: 4 bases; J trimming: 1 base; junction bases outside the gene matches: 5. The CDR3 totals 15 residues.

The chain joins TRBV21-1 to TRBJ1-6; the table's D call, TRBD1, was not checked against the DNA. TRBV21-1 is labeled a pseudogene. The CDR3 is 20 residues long. This chain's CDR3 is CASSIPGQGAPSSYNSPLHF. The CDR3 nucleotides read TGTGCCAGCAGCATACCGGGACAGGGGGCGCCGAGCTCCTATAATTCACCCCTCCACTTT.

The chain links TRBV29-1 to TRBJ1-1; 7 positions match TRBD1. Trimming took 5 bases from V and 0 from J; bases not matched to a gene: 3. The CDR3 covers 13 residues. From germline, CDR1 is SQVTM and CDR2 ANQGSEA. The CDR3 sequence is CSVSGQMNTEAFF. In DNA, the CDR3 is TGCAGCGTTTCGGGACAGATGAACACTGAAGCTTTCTTT.

V usage is TRBV9 and J usage is TRBJ1-4, with 9 nucleotides matching TRBD1. Germline assignment: CDR1 SGDLS and CDR2 YYNGEE. The CDR3 totals 20 residues. V shed 0 bases and J 0 bases; nucleotides not matched to a gene: 12. The CDR3 protein is CASSVALEPGQGSTNEKLFF. In DNA, the CDR3 is TGTGCCAGCAGCGTAGCTCTTGAGCCGGGACAGGGTTCAACTAATGAAAAACTGTTTTTT.

The chain joins TRBV19 to TRBJ2-1, with 9 bases lining up with TRBD1. This CDR3 has 15 residues. Trimming removed 7 bases from V and 1 base from J; junction bases left unmatched: 5. Germline V CDR1 and CDR2: LNHDA, SQIVND (reference sequence). CDR3 sequence: CASTSGTGSYNEQFF. The CDR3 DNA reads as TGTGCCAGTACCTCCGGGACAGGGTCCTACAATGAGCAGTTCTTC.

CDR3 DNA sequence: TGTGCCACCAGTGACCCCGGGTCACGGAGCCGGGAGACCCAGTACTTC. Residues: CATSDPGSRSRETQYF. The chain links TRBV24-1 to TRBJ2-5; no clear D. The CDR3 loop spans 16 amino acids. V shed 4 bases and J shed 5 bases, with 19 bases lying between them. Germline V lookup: CDR1 KGHDR, CDR2 SFDVKD.

This clone has only one observation. The chain recombines TRBV7-6 with TRBJ2-1; tentatively, D is TRBD1 (6 bases). Germline CDR1 and CDR2: SGHVS and FNYEAQ. The CDR3 spans 15 residues. Trimming pared 6 bases from V and 2 bases from J, leaving 14 bases between. The CDR3 sequence: CASSPTRDTYNEQFF. The DNA of the CDR3 is TGTGCCAGCAGTCCGACCCGGGACACCTACAATGAGCAGTTCTTC.

This rearrangement joins TRBV9 to TRBJ2-1; D unclear. The CDR3 is 12 residues long. Trimming pared 1 base from V and 6 bases from J, leaving 5 bases between. Germline V lookup: CDR1 SGDLS, CDR2 YYNGEE. The CDR3 coding sequence is TGTGCCAGCAGCGTAAACTTCAATGAGCAGTTCTTC. The encoded protein is CASSVNFNEQFF.

This chain joins TRBV5-1 and TRBJ1-4, with D possibly matching TRBD1 (5 bases). Trimming left V 3 bases short and J 0 bases short, with 9 bases between. Looked up from germline, CDR1 is SGHRS and CDR2 is YFSETQ. The CDR3 runs to 15 residues. In DNA form, the CDR3 reads TGCGCCAGCAGCTCAGGGCCCTCAACTAATGAAAAACTGTTTTTT. Its translation: CASSSGPSTNEKLFF.

This chain links TRBV12-3 or TRBV12-4 with TRBJ2-1, with 7 nucleotides matching TRBD2. J was trimmed by 6 bases and V by 6 bases; bases with no gene match: 2. This CDR3 has 12 amino acids. This CDR3 reads CASSREGNEQFF. The CDR3 bases are TGTGCCAGCAGCAGGGAGGGCAATGAGCAGTTCTTC.

This chain links TRBV5-1 with TRBJ2-7; 8 bases line up with TRBD1. The CDR3 runs to 13 residues. V trimming: 4 bases; J trimming: 3 bases; junction bases outside the gene matches: 3. Germline-derived CDR1 and CDR2 are SGHRS and YFSETQ. The CDR3 reads CASSHDRGYEQYV. CDR3 nucleotide sequence: TGCGCCAGCAGCCATGACAGGGGCTACGAGCAGTACGTC.

The genes are TRBV19 and TRBJ1-1; D may be TRBD1 (5 bases). The CDR3 is 14 residues long. Trimming shortened V by 7 bases and J by 1 base, and 13 bases separated the two germline ends. Germline loops: CDR1 LNHDA, CDR2 SQIVND (reference sequence). The CDR3 DNA sequence: TGTGCCAGTATCGACGGGGGGGGGAACACTGAAGCTTTCTTT. Its protein product is CASIDGGGNTEAFF.

This clone was observed a few times. The chain joins TRBV29-1 to TRBJ1-2; 7 bases line up with TRBD1. The CDR3 is made up of 13 amino acids. From germline, CDR1 is SQVTM and CDR2 ANQGSEA. Trimming removed 7 bases from V and 4 bases from J; junction bases left unmatched: 9. DNA for the CDR3: TGCAGCGCTTGGACAGGAGAGGTCTATGGCTACACCTTC. Amino acids: CSAWTGEVYGYTF.

V is TRBV18 and J is TRBJ2-7, with 8 bases lining up with TRBD1. V shed 3 bases and J 0 bases; nucleotides not matched to a gene: 1. Germline CDR1 reads KGHSH; CDR2 reads LQKENI. This CDR3 contains 14 residues. CDR3 in amino acids: CASSPTGGSYEQYF. The CDR3 DNA sequence: TGTGCCAGCTCACCCACAGGGGGCTCCTACGAGCAGTACTTC.

V usage is TRBV9 and J usage is TRBJ2-2; D unclear. The CDR3 spans 14 residues. The germline V gene encodes CDR1 SGDLS and CDR2 YYNGEE. V was clipped by 0 bases and J by 5 bases, with 8 bases between them. CDR3 protein: CASSVGGVTGELFF. The CDR3 DNA is TGTGCCAGCAGCGTAGGTGGAGTTACCGGGGAGCTGTTTTTT.

The count of this clone is one. The chain links TRBV7-9 to TRBJ2-1; the match to TRBD2 covers 11 bases. The CDR3 runs 16 residues. V trimming: 3 bases; J trimming: 12 bases; junction bases outside the gene matches: 13. Germline values: CDR1 SEHNR, CDR2 FQNEAQ (reference sequence). The CDR3 nucleotides read TGTGCCAGCAGCTTCCCGGGACTAGCGGCCCCCGGGGTGCAGTTCTTC. Its protein is CASSFPGLAAPGVQFF.

The genes are TRBV19 and TRBJ2-6; TRBD1 is a possible D gene (5 bases). Deletions cut 6 bases from V and 3 bases from J, with 12 bases between. This CDR3 spans 15 amino acids. Germline lookup yields CDR1 LNHDA and CDR2 SQIVND (reference sequence). This CDR3 is CASRLVDSGANVLTF. CDR3 DNA sequence: TGTGCCAGTAGGTTGGTCGACAGTGGGGCCAACGTCCTGACTTTC.

This clone has more than one count but fewer than ten. The chain combines TRBV3-1 (or the pseudogene TRBV3-2) with TRBJ2-3; 8 bases agree with TRBD2. Trimming removed 0 bases from V and 7 bases from J; junction bases left unmatched: 6. Germline V gene sequence: CDR1 LGHDT, CDR2 YNNKEL (reference sequence). CDR3 length equals 15 residues. The DNA for the CDR3 is TGTGCCAGCAGCCAAGATCGAGCGGGGGCCTATACGCAGTATTTT. Its translation: CASSQDRAGAYTQYF.

This chain uses TRBV4-3 with TRBJ2-2; 7 nucleotides line up with TRBD1. The CDR3 contains 16 residues. CDR1 and CDR2 from the germline V gene are LGHNA and YSLEER. Losses at the gene ends were 1 base for V and 6 bases for J; bases not matched to a gene: 8. The CDR3 spells CASSQVIGGESGELFF. As DNA, the CDR3 is TGCGCCAGCAGCCAAGTGATAGGGGGCGAGTCCGGGGAGCTGTTTTTT.

The chain has TRBV11-2 and TRBJ2-3, with D possibly matching TRBD2 (6 bases). The CDR3 is 14 residues long. The V gene's germline CDR1 is SGHAT and CDR2 FQNNGV. Trimming took off 2 bases at V and 5 bases at J, with 11 bases between the two ends. CDR3 region: CASSLQGGLDTQYF. In nucleotides, the CDR3 is TGTGCCAGCAGCTTACAGGGAGGATTAGATACGCAGTATTTT.

This clone occurred a few times. The chain couples TRBV6-5 to TRBJ1-5; 7 nucleotides align to TRBD1. There are 14 residues in the CDR3. After removal of 7 bases from V and 6 bases from J, the junction contained 9 bases not matched to a gene. Germline lookup yields CDR1 MNHEY and CDR2 SVGAGI. This chain's CDR3 is CASIPGTVIQPQHF. The CDR3, as DNA: TGTGCCAGCATTCCCGGGACAGTGATTCAGCCCCAGCATTTT.

V usage is TRBV3-1 (or the pseudogene TRBV3-2) and J usage is TRBJ1-1; TRBD1 aligns across 9 bases. This CDR3 is built from 17 residues. CDR1 and CDR2 (germline): LGHDT, YNNKEL (reference sequence). After removal of 4 bases from V and 0 bases from J, the junction contained 9 bases not matched to a gene. The CDR3 reads CASSPSPGQGMNTEAFF. The CDR3 region has the DNA TGTGCCAGCAGCCCTTCCCCGGGACAGGGAATGAACACTGAAGCTTTCTTT.